The 24 T cell receptor beta chains in this list originate from one sample, sequenced in a study of graft-versus-host responses after intestinal transplantation. The table came from immunoSEQ multiplex PCR; TCRdb's copy has only in-frame clones and leaves some out. This sample has approximately 110,000 clones, with 90% to 95% found just once. Their cognate antigens are unknown. Sequenced material: unstimulated CD4+ T cells sorted from spleen or lymph node cells, taken before transplant. The source is a human donor who was the organ donor for an intestinal transplant.

The chain couples TRBV7-2 to TRBJ2-3; weak D call: TRBD2 (5 bases). The V gene's germline CDR1 is SGHTA and CDR2 FQGNSA. The CDR3 loop spans 15 amino acids. The germline V and J ends were trimmed by 8 bases and 0 bases, with 15 bases remaining between them. DNA of the CDR3: TGTGCCAGCCGACCCCGAGCGGTTAGCACAGATACGCAGTATTTT. It translates to CASRPRAVSTDTQYF.

J is TRBJ1-3 and V is TRBV10-3, with D maybe TRBD1 (6 bases). Trimming left V 6 bases short and J 3 bases short, with 18 bases between. The CDR3 length is 16 residues. CDR1 ENHRY and CDR2 SYGVKD come from the germline V gene. CDR3 residues: CAIRAPGGADGNTIYF. The CDR3 DNA reads as TGTGCCATCAGGGCCCCGGGGGGCGCGGATGGAAACACCATATATTTT.

The rearrangement links TRBV27 to TRBJ2-1; tentative D call: TRBD2 (6 bases). The germline V gene encodes CDR1 MNHEY and CDR2 SMNVEV (reference sequence). Trimming pared 2 bases from V and 7 bases from J, leaving 12 bases between. This CDR3 has 14 residues. The CDR3, as DNA: TGTGCCAGCAGTTTACCGGAGGGCCGGAATGAGCAGTTCTTC. Protein: CASSLPEGRNEQFF.

The chain employs TRBV5-5 and TRBJ1-5; TRBD1 agrees at 7 bases. With V trimmed by 0 bases and J by 6 bases, 0 bases remained unmatched. Germline-derived CDR1 and CDR2 are SGHKS and YYEKEE (reference sequence). This CDR3 region has 13 residues. CDR3 residues: CASSLAGGQPQHF. DNA of the CDR3: TGTGCCAGCAGCTTGGCAGGGGGTCAGCCCCAGCATTTT.

The chain has TRBV2 and TRBJ2-1; D is uncertain. The germline CDR1 and CDR2 sequences are SNHLY and FYNNEI. This CDR3 region has 11 residues. Between the trimmed V and J ends, which lost 3 bases and 6 bases, there was a span of 3 bases. Here the CDR3 DNA reads TGTGCCAGCAGTGAGCTCAATGAGCAGTTCTTC. It translates to CASSELNEQFF.

The chain has TRBV27 and TRBJ1-3, with 9 bases lining up with TRBD1. The ends lost 7 bases at V and 4 bases at J; junction bases unmatched: 5. Germline V gene data show CDR1 as MNHEY and CDR2 as SMNVEV (reference sequence). The CDR3 is 14 residues long. The CDR3 coding sequence is TGTGCCAGCATCACTGACAGGGGGGGAAACACCATATATTTT. This gives the protein CASITDRGGNTIYF.

The J gene is TRBJ2-5, the V gene TRBV6-1; either TRBD1 or TRBD2 may fit D (6 bases each). Germline CDR1 and CDR2: MNHNS and SASEGT. The CDR3 spans 15 residues. V gave up 7 bases and J gave up 5 bases, with 20 bases separating them. CDR3 sequence reads: CASTRPAGQWETQYF. The CDR3 nucleotides read TGTGCCAGCACGCGACCGGCGGGACAATGGGAGACCCAGTACTTC.

CDR3 in amino acids: CSVVVAGLETQYF. The CDR3 coding sequence is TGCAGCGTGGTGGTAGCGGGTCTAGAGACCCAGTACTTC. The rearrangement joins TRBV29-1 to TRBJ2-5; 7 nucleotides agree with TRBD2. Germline loops: CDR1 SQVTM, CDR2 ANQGSEA. V gave up 6 bases and J gave up 4 bases; unmatched junction bases: 8. The CDR3 is 13 residues long.

The chain joins TRBV6-6 to TRBJ1-2; 7 nucleotides align to TRBD1. V was clipped by 10 bases and J by 4 bases; unmatched bases: 12. The CDR3 loop spans 14 amino acids. Per the germline V gene, CDR1 is MNHNY and CDR2 is SVGAGI (reference sequence). The CDR3 DNA reads as TGTGCCACCTCTCGCGGGACAGTGTTCTATGGCTACACCTTC. Translation: CATSRGTVFYGYTF.

This clone was seen once. The CDR3 DNA reads TGCGCCAGCAGCCAAGATCCTTATAGCAATCAGCCCCAGCATTTT. It specifies CASSQDPYSNQPQHF. The chain employs TRBV4-3 and TRBJ1-5; D is ambiguous. V dropped 0 bases and J dropped 0 bases, with 6 bases sitting between them. This CDR3 is 15 amino acids long. CDR1 LGHNA and CDR2 YSLEER come from the germline V gene.

V gene TRBV9 combines with J gene TRBJ2-5; perhaps TRBD1 as D (5 bases). V lost 1 base, J lost 2 bases, and 12 bases lay in between. The CDR3 consists of 15 residues. CDR1 is SGDLS and CDR2 is YYNGEE in the germline V gene. CDR3 DNA sequence: TGTGCCAGCAGCGTACTGGGGCACCCTCAAGAGACCCAGTACTTC. Amino acid sequence: CASSVLGHPQETQYF.

J is TRBJ2-7 and V is TRBV7-9, with 11 bases lining up with TRBD2. The CDR3 consists of 15 residues. Germline V CDR1 and CDR2: SEHNR, FQNEAQ (reference sequence). After removal of 1 base from V and 5 bases from J, the junction contained 4 bases not matched to a gene. This CDR3 reads CASSLGTSGRHEQYF. The CDR3 nucleotides are TGTGCCAGCAGCTTAGGTACTAGCGGGAGACACGAGCAGTACTTC.

This clone was detected once. The chain employs TRBV6-4 and TRBJ2-6, with D possibly matching TRBD1 (5 bases). The V gene's germline CDR1 is MRHNA and CDR2 SNTAGT. Trimming removed 3 bases at V and 0 bases at J, with 6 bases between. The CDR3 covers 15 residues. The CDR3 DNA reads TGTGCCAGCAGTGAAGACAGCTCTGGGGCCAACGTCCTGACTTTC. Its protein product is CASSEDSSGANVLTF.

V usage is TRBV19 and J usage is TRBJ1-1; 8 positions match TRBD1. The ends lost 1 base at V and 1 base at J; junction bases unmatched: 8. This CDR3 region has 17 residues. The germline V gene has CDR1 LNHDA and CDR2 SQIVND (reference sequence). CDR3 DNA sequence: TGTGCCAGTAGTATAGGATCAGGGGACAGGAAGAACACTGAAGCTTTCTTT. It encodes CASSIGSGDRKNTEAFF.

The chain uses TRBV11-2 and TRBJ2-4; D is ambiguous. The CDR3 extends over 15 amino acids. Trimming removed 0 bases from V and 0 bases from J, with 6 bases in between. Germline V gene lookup returns CDR1 SGHAT and CDR2 FQNNGV. CDR3 DNA sequence: TGTGCCAGCAGCTTAGATCTCCTAGCCAAAAACATTCAGTACTTC. Its translation: CASSLDLLAKNIQYF.

This chain connects TRBV28 to TRBJ1-2; a weak D match, TRBD1 (5 bases). V was pared by 7 bases and J by 4 bases, with 13 bases between. The CDR3 sequence is 13 residues long. Germline V lookup: CDR1 MDHEN, CDR2 SYDVKM. The CDR3 DNA is TGTGCCAGCAAGCGGGGGGGTAGCTATGGCTACACCTTC. Translated: CASKRGGSYGYTF.

The rearrangement links TRBV18 to TRBJ2-2; D remains unclear. Germline CDR1 KGHSH, CDR2 LQKENI. The V end lost 0 bases, the J end lost 3 bases, and 8 bases lay between the germline ends. The CDR3 loop spans 15 amino acids. The CDR3 sequence: CASSPPYGDTGELFF. The CDR3 nucleotides are TGTGCCAGCTCACCACCTTACGGTGACACCGGGGAGCTGTTTTTT.

J is TRBJ2-7 and V is TRBV6-1; tentatively, D is TRBD2 (6 bases). V was pared by 10 bases and J by 9 bases, with 28 bases between. The CDR3 sequence is 15 residues long. Germline lookup yields CDR1 MNHNS and CDR2 SASEGT. The CDR3 region has the DNA TGTGCCACCGGCGGGACCCAGAGATTAGAGGGGTCGCAGTACTTC. Amino acids: CATGGTQRLEGSQYF.

The gene calls are TRBV7-2 and TRBJ2-3; D is perhaps TRBD2 (6 bases). V dropped 5 bases and J dropped 6 bases, with 6 bases sitting between them. This CDR3 is built from 11 residues. Germline V gene lookup returns CDR1 SGHTA and CDR2 FQGNSA. DNA of the CDR3: TGTGCCAGCAGCCGGGGGGATACGCAGTATTTT. Translating gives CASSRGDTQYF.

The chain joins TRBV5-1 to TRBJ1-2; D uncertain. Trimming left V 0 bases short and J 2 bases short, with 5 bases between. This CDR3 comprises 13 residues. From germline, CDR1 is SGHRS and CDR2 YFSETQ. This CDR3 is CASSLAGNYGYTF. The CDR3 region has the DNA TGCGCCAGCAGCTTGGCAGGAAACTATGGCTACACCTTC. The full variable domain, with the rest looked up from reference TRBV5-1 and TRBJ1-2, is KAGVTQTPRYLIKTRGQQVTLSCSPISGHRSVSWYQQTPGQGLQFLFEYFSETQRNKGNFPGRFSGRQFSNSRSEMNVSTLELGDSALYLCASSLAGNYGYTFGSGTRLTVV.

This chain links TRBV6-1 with TRBJ2-1; the D is unclear. From germline, CDR1 is MNHNS and CDR2 SASEGT. Trimming left V 6 bases short and J 9 bases short, with 18 bases between. The CDR3 totals 14 residues. The CDR3 nucleotides read TGTGCCAGCAGCTTTCCAGCGCGTGGTGGTGAGCAGTTCTTC. It codes for CASSFPARGGEQFF.

This rearrangement joins TRBV10-3 to TRBJ2-7; 8 bases match TRBD1. Germline V gene lookup returns CDR1 ENHRY and CDR2 SYGVKD. The CDR3 is 13 residues long. Trimming at V came to 7 bases and at J to 5 bases, leaving 7 bases not matched to a gene. CDR3 sequence (DNA): TGTGCCATCAAGGGGCCAGGGGGCCACGAGCAGTACTTC. It is translated as CAIKGPGGHEQYF.

The chain links TRBV7-8 to TRBJ2-3; D might be TRBD1 or TRBD2, each matching 6 bases. The CDR3 has 15 residues. V lost 7 bases and J lost 0, with 14 bases in between. CDR1 SGHVS and CDR2 FQNEAQ come from the germline V gene. The CDR3 region has the DNA TGTGCCAGCACAAACAGGGACTTCAGCACAGATACGCAGTATTTT. This translates into CASTNRDFSTDTQYF.

The V call is TRBV5-1, the J call TRBJ2-5, with no clear D. The V end lost 3 bases, the J end lost 2 bases, and 2 bases lay between the germline ends. This CDR3 is built from 11 residues. Germline V CDR1 and CDR2: SGHRS, YFSETQ. Here the CDR3 reads CASSWQETQYF. DNA for the CDR3: TGCGCCAGCAGCTGGCAAGAGACCCAGTACTTC.